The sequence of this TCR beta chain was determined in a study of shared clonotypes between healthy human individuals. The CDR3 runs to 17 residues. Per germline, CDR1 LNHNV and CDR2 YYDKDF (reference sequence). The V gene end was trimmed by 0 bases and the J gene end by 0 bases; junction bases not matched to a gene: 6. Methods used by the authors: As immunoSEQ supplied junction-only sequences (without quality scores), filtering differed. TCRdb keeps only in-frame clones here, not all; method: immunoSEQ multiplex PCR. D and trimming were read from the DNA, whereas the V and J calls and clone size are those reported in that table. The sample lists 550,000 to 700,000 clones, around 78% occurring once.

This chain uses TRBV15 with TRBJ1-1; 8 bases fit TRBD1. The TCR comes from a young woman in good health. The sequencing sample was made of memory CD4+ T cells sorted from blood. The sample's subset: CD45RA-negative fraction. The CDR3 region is CATSRDRGQAMNTEAFF. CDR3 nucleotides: TGTGCCACCAGCAGAGATAGGGGACAGGCCATGAACACTGAAGCTTTCTTT.